The 12 T cell receptor beta chains reported below all come from one sample, sequenced in a study of cytomegalovirus exposure and HLA in healthy donors. PCR amplification relied on 60 Vbeta primers (plus 13 Jbeta primers). The assay was immunoSEQ multiplex PCR, and TCRdb's table has in-frame clones only and misses some. The table includes roughly 110,000 clones, 77% detected once. Material: PBMCs. The receptors shown here come from a man between 40 and 49 years old in good health and CMV-seropositive.

The chain is built from TRBV6-1 and TRBJ2-3; 7 bases agree with TRBD1. Germline CDR1 MNHNS, CDR2 SASEGT. The junction had 4 bases not matched to a gene; V was cut back by 4 bases and J by 0 bases. The CDR3 is made up of 15 amino acids. This CDR3 reads CASSAGTASTDTQYF. The CDR3 nucleotides read TGTGCCAGCAGTGCAGGGACAGCTAGCACAGATACGCAGTATTTT.

The chain recombines TRBV28 with TRBJ2-5; tentative D call: TRBD1 (6 bases). The CDR3 is 14 amino acids. Trimming removed 8 bases from V and 4 bases from J, with 17 bases in between. Germline V gene data show CDR1 as MDHEN and CDR2 as SYDVKM. The CDR3 region has the DNA TGTGCCAGCGGGTCACAGGGCTCGTTAGAGACCCAGTACTTC. Its protein product is CASGSQGSLETQYF.

This clone was detected a few times. The chain couples TRBV4-1 to TRBJ2-5, with 7 nucleotides matching TRBD1. Germline V gives CDR1 MGHRA, CDR2 YSYEKL. The CDR3 spans 15 residues. V shed 1 base, J shed 5 bases, and the junction held 7 bases outside the gene matches. The CDR3 region has the DNA TGCGCCAGCAGCCAAGTCCCTACAGGGGCGGAGACCCAGTACTTC. Protein sequence: CASSQVPTGAETQYF.

The CDR3 here is CASSLESGNTGELFF. The CDR3 bases are TGTGCCAGCAGCTTAGAATCAGGTAACACCGGGGAGCTGTTTTTT. This chain joins TRBV11-3 and TRBJ2-2, with D unclear. Trimming took off 0 bases at V and 2 bases at J, with 7 bases between the two ends. Germline V gene sequence: CDR1 SGHNT, CDR2 YENEEA. CDR3 length: 15 amino acids.

The rearrangement links TRBV7-2 to TRBJ2-7; D gene ambiguous. Germline V gene sequence: CDR1 SGHTA, CDR2 FQGNSA. The CDR3 has 14 amino acids. The V and J ends lost 0 bases and 3 bases respectively, with 9 bases between them. CDR3 amino acids: CASSLARQFYEQYF. DNA of the CDR3: TGTGCCAGCAGCTTAGCGCGGCAGTTCTACGAGCAGTACTTC.

This rearrangement joins TRBV5-6 to TRBJ2-7; D remains unclear. The CDR3 runs to 11 residues. The germline V gene has CDR1 SGHDT and CDR2 YYEEEE. The V gene lost 0 bases and the J gene lost 6 bases, with 4 bases spanning the gap. As DNA, the CDR3 is TGTGCCAGCAGCTTGGCGGTCGAGCAGTACTTC. Protein sequence: CASSLAVEQYF.

The genes are TRBV19 and TRBJ2-7, with a tentative D call TRBD2 (6 bases). The germline V gene has CDR1 LNHDA and CDR2 SQIVND (reference sequence). The CDR3 is made up of 15 amino acids. V lost 4 bases and J lost 7, with 20 bases in between. For the CDR3, the DNA is TGTGCCAGTAGTACGGGACTTATGGCCCCTGGTGAGCAGTACTTC. Translating it yields CASSTGLMAPGEQYF.

This chain uses TRBV11-2 with TRBJ2-7; TRBD1 matches 9 bases. Germline values: CDR1 SGHAT, CDR2 FQNNGV. The ends lost 4 bases at V and 10 bases at J; junction bases unmatched: 5. CDR3 length: 12 residues. CDR3 loop: CASSSGQGGQYF. CDR3 coding DNA: TGTGCCAGCAGCTCGGGACAGGGAGGCCAGTACTTC.

The table lists this clone with a few counts. V usage is TRBV28 and J usage is TRBJ1-5, with 12 positions matching TRBD1. The CDR3 length is 15 residues. Germline CDR1 MDHEN, CDR2 SYDVKM. Trimming at V came to 7 bases and at J to 3 bases, leaving 4 bases not matched to a gene. CDR3 nucleotide sequence: TGTGCCAGCACCGGGGACAGGGGGCTCAATCAGCCCCAGCATTTT. This translates into CASTGDRGLNQPQHF.

The V call is TRBV9, the J call TRBJ1-1; 7 nucleotides line up with TRBD1. Per germline, CDR1 SGDLS and CDR2 YYNGEE. The CDR3 covers 18 residues. Trimming took 3 bases from V and 5 from J; bases not matched to a gene: 19. The CDR3 spells CASSARLGTETGSTEAFF. The CDR3 coding sequence is TGTGCCAGCAGCGCCCGCCTGGGGACAGAGACGGGGTCGACTGAAGCTTTCTTT.

The gene calls are TRBV7-9 and TRBJ2-3; D might be TRBD2 (6 bases). This CDR3 contains 16 residues. The germline V gene has CDR1 SEHNR and CDR2 FQNEAQ (reference sequence). Trimming removed 2 bases at V and 3 bases at J, with 15 bases between. The CDR3 sequence is CASSLFGGTSTDTQYF. CDR3 nucleotides: TGTGCCAGCAGCTTATTCGGTGGGACTTCGACAGATACGCAGTATTTT.

The J gene is TRBJ1-1, the V gene TRBV4-2; no reliable D call. The germline CDR1 and CDR2 sequences are LGHNA and YNFKEQ. The CDR3 has 13 residues. The germline V and J ends were trimmed by 0 bases and 5 bases, with 7 bases remaining between them. CDR3 in DNA: TGTGCCAGCAGCCAAGAGAGAGTTACTGAAGCTTTCTTT. This sequence encodes CASSQERVTEAFF.